The rows below give T cell receptor beta chains drawn from one sample of a study of cytomegalovirus exposure and HLA in healthy donors. Assay used: immunoSEQ multiplex PCR; TCRdb lists only in-frame clones, some missing. The sample includes some 190,000 clones, more than 65% of them seen just once. The sample was PBMCs. Source of these receptors: a woman aged 30 to 39 in good health and CMV-seropositive. Both conserved end residues are part of each CDR3. The order of the fields is V gene, clone size, D gene, J gene, CDR3 DNA, CDR3 protein. A D gene is named only where the DNA matches it firmly. Only part of the rows carry a size: once, few, many, or a class if the clone is expanded.

V gene: TRBV28; clone size: once; D gene: .; J gene: TRBJ1-5; CDR3 DNA: TGTGCCAGCAGCGCGCGGGGCAATCAGCCCCAGCATTTT; CDR3 protein: CASSARGNQPQHF
V gene: TRBV4-1; clone size: once; D gene: TRBD2; J gene: TRBJ2-7; CDR3 DNA: TGCGCCAGCAGCCAACTAGCGGGGGGACGCGAGCAGTACTTC; CDR3 protein: CASSQLAGGREQYF
V gene: TRBV10-3; clone size: .; D gene: .; J gene: TRBJ2-1; CDR3 DNA: TGTGCCATCACTCGGGACATCTCCTACAATGAGCAGTTCTTC; CDR3 protein: CAITRDISYNEQFF
V gene: TRBV11-3; clone size: .; D gene: TRBD1; J gene: TRBJ1-2; CDR3 DNA: TGTGCCAGCAGCCCAACGGGACAGCAATTTAACTATGGCTACACCTTC; CDR3 protein: CASSPTGQQFNYGYTF
V gene: TRBV19; clone size: .; D gene: .; J gene: TRBJ1-2; CDR3 DNA: TGTGCCAGTAGTACACATGACCGCACTAATGGCTACACCTTC; CDR3 protein: CASSTHDRTNGYTF
V gene: TRBV11-2; clone size: .; D gene: TRBD1; J gene: TRBJ1-1; CDR3 DNA: TGTGCCAGCAGCACCGCCGGGACAGTGAACACTGAAGCTTTCTTT; CDR3 protein: CASSTAGTVNTEAFF
V gene: TRBV4-3; clone size: .; D gene: TRBD2; J gene: TRBJ2-7; CDR3 DNA: TGCGCCAGCAGCCGGGGACTAGCGGGGGGGGTATCCTACGAGCAGTACTTC; CDR3 protein: CASSRGLAGGVSYEQYF
V gene: TRBV13; clone size: .; D gene: .; J gene: TRBJ2-3; CDR3 DNA: TGTGCCAGCAGCTTAATCTTTTCTAGCACAGATACGCAGTATTTT; CDR3 protein: CASSLIFSSTDTQYF
V gene: TRBV11-3; clone size: .; D gene: TRBD1; J gene: TRBJ2-6; CDR3 DNA: TGTGCCAGCAGCTCGGGACAGGGAAGGGGTCCTGGGGCCAACGTCCTGACTTTC; CDR3 protein: CASSSGQGRGPGANVLTF
V gene: TRBV7-3; clone size: .; D gene: .; J gene: TRBJ2-7; CDR3 DNA: TGTGCCAGCAGCACAGGGGGGGCCTACGAGCAGTACTTC; CDR3 protein: CASSTGGAYEQYF
V gene: TRBV7-2; clone size: .; D gene: .; J gene: TRBJ2-5; CDR3 DNA: TGTGCCAGCAGCCGAGGTCCATTCGAGACCCAGTACTTC; CDR3 protein: CASSRGPFETQYF
V gene: TRBV4-3; clone size: .; D gene: .; J gene: TRBJ1-2; CDR3 DNA: TGCGCCAGCAGCCCCTTAAAAGACGCGCAATTTTGGGCTGGCTACACCTTC; CDR3 protein: CASSPLKDAQFWAGYTF
V gene: TRBV19; clone size: .; D gene: .; J gene: TRBJ2-5; CDR3 DNA: TGTGCCAGTAGTGACCTAGCTGAGGCCCAGTACTTC; CDR3 protein: CASSDLAEAQYF
V gene: TRBV29-1; clone size: .; D gene: TRBD1; J gene: TRBJ2-5; CDR3 DNA: TGCAGCGTTGAATCGGGCAGGGGGCGAGAGACCCAGTACTTC; CDR3 protein: CSVESGRGRETQYF
V gene: TRBV7-9; clone size: .; D gene: TRBD1; J gene: TRBJ2-2; CDR3 DNA: TGTGCCAGCAGCTTAGGATCTACCGGACAGGGGTTTACCGGGGAGCTGTTTTTT; CDR3 protein: CASSLGSTGQGFTGELFF
V gene: TRBV9; clone size: few; D gene: .; J gene: TRBJ2-7; CDR3 DNA: TGTGCCAGCAGCGTAGGCTATTCCTACGAGCAGTACTTC; CDR3 protein: CASSVGYSYEQYF
V gene: TRBV19; clone size: .; D gene: .; J gene: TRBJ1-4; CDR3 DNA: TGTGCCCCCAAGGAGGCAGGAGGGGCAGGATCAACTAATGAAAAACTGTTTTTT; CDR3 protein: CAPKEAGGAGSTNEKLFF
V gene: TRBV6-5; clone size: .; D gene: TRBD2; J gene: TRBJ2-7; CDR3 DNA: TGTGCCAGCAGTTACGGGACTAGTGGGGGGGACGAGCAGTACTTC; CDR3 protein: CASSYGTSGGDEQYF
V gene: TRBV28; clone size: .; D gene: TRBD2; J gene: TRBJ2-5; CDR3 DNA: TGTGCCAGCAGTACCGGACTAGCGGGGCAAGAGACCCAGTACTTC; CDR3 protein: CASSTGLAGQETQYF
V gene: TRBV7-9; clone size: .; D gene: TRBD1; J gene: TRBJ2-6; CDR3 DNA: TGTGCCAGCAGCCGGACAGGGGCTGGGGCCAACGTCCTGACTTTC; CDR3 protein: CASSRTGAGANVLTF
V gene: TRBV4-3; clone size: .; D gene: .; J gene: TRBJ2-2; CDR3 DNA: TGCGCCAGCAGCCAAGTCTTCGACACCGGGGAGCTGTTTTTT; CDR3 protein: CASSQVFDTGELFF
V gene: TRBV5-4; clone size: .; D gene: .; J gene: TRBJ1-6; CDR3 DNA: TGTGCCAGCAGCTTGGCCGGGAATAATTCACCCCTCCACTTT; CDR3 protein: CASSLAGNNSPLHF
V gene: TRBV10-3; clone size: .; D gene: TRBD1; J gene: TRBJ2-2; CDR3 DNA: TGTGCCATCGCGGGACAGGGGCCTGCGAACACCGGGGAGCTGTTTTTT; CDR3 protein: CAIAGQGPANTGELFF
V gene: TRBV6-5; clone size: .; D gene: TRBD2; J gene: TRBJ2-1; CDR3 DNA: TGTGCCAGCAGTTACGGCGGGAGATCTTACAATGAGCAGTTCTTC; CDR3 protein: CASSYGGRSYNEQFF
V gene: TRBV5-1; clone size: .; D gene: TRBD1; J gene: TRBJ1-2; CDR3 DNA: TGCGCCAGCAGCTTGGAACAGGGGGATGGCTACACCTTC; CDR3 protein: CASSLEQGDGYTF
V gene: TRBV5-4; clone size: .; D gene: .; J gene: TRBJ2-3; CDR3 DNA: TGTGCCAGCAGCTTGGGATGGGGGCGCACAGATACGCAGTATTTT; CDR3 protein: CASSLGWGRTDTQYF
V gene: TRBV7-2; clone size: .; D gene: TRBD1; J gene: TRBJ2-5; CDR3 DNA: TGTGCCAGCAGCTACGGGGACAGGAAAGAGACCCAGTACTTC; CDR3 protein: CASSYGDRKETQYF
V gene: TRBV25-1; clone size: once; D gene: .; J gene: TRBJ1-1; CDR3 DNA: TGTGCCAGCAGTGAGCATGGCGGGAGGACTGAAGCTTTCTTT; CDR3 protein: CASSEHGGRTEAFF
V gene: TRBV4-2; clone size: .; D gene: .; J gene: TRBJ2-5; CDR3 DNA: TGTGCCAGCAGCCAAGAAGGGGGTAGCGGGTCAGAGACCCAGTACTTC; CDR3 protein: CASSQEGGSGSETQYF
V gene: TRBV28; clone size: .; D gene: .; J gene: TRBJ2-5; CDR3 DNA: TGTGCCAGCAGTCCCCACAGCGGTAGTGAGGCCCAGTACTTC; CDR3 protein: CASSPHSGSEAQYF
V gene: TRBV11-3; clone size: few; D gene: .; J gene: TRBJ2-7; CDR3 DNA: TGTGCCAGCAGCCTCAATACCGAGGGTAAACGGTTC; CDR3 protein: CASSLNTEGKRF
V gene: TRBV5-4; clone size: .; D gene: .; J gene: TRBJ2-3; CDR3 DNA: TGTGCCAGCTTCCCCCCGGGGGCAGATACGCAGTATTTT; CDR3 protein: CASFPPGADTQYF
V gene: TRBV7-2; clone size: .; D gene: .; J gene: TRBJ1-2; CDR3 DNA: TGTGCCAGCAGCTTAGCGAGCCAGGGTGCCTATGGCTACACCTTC; CDR3 protein: CASSLASQGAYGYTF
V gene: TRBV7-2; clone size: .; D gene: .; J gene: TRBJ2-2; CDR3 DNA: TGTGCCAGCAGCCCCCCCGGCGGCAACACCGGGGAGCTGTTTTTT; CDR3 protein: CASSPPGGNTGELFF
V gene: TRBV5-1; clone size: .; D gene: TRBD2; J gene: TRBJ2-1; CDR3 DNA: TGCGCCAGCAGCTCAGCGGGGGCTTCCTACAATGAGCAGTTCTTC; CDR3 protein: CASSSAGASYNEQFF
V gene: TRBV5-1; clone size: .; D gene: TRBD1; J gene: TRBJ1-6; CDR3 DNA: TGCGCCAGCAGCCTAGGACAGGATAATTCACCCCTCCACTTT; CDR3 protein: CASSLGQDNSPLHF
V gene: TRBV5-1; clone size: .; D gene: TRBD2; J gene: TRBJ2-1; CDR3 DNA: TGCGCCAGCAGCTGGGGACTAGCGGGGGGGCGGAATGAGCAGTTCTTC; CDR3 protein: CASSWGLAGGRNEQFF
V gene: TRBV5-1; clone size: medium-sized; D gene: TRBD1; J gene: TRBJ1-2; CDR3 DNA: TGCGCCAGCAGCGATAAACGGGACAGGGGCGGCTACACCTTC; CDR3 protein: CASSDKRDRGGYTF
V gene: TRBV6-4; clone size: .; D gene: .; J gene: TRBJ1-1; CDR3 DNA: TGTGCCAGCAGGGACAGCCCGAACACTGAAGCTTTCTTT; CDR3 protein: CASRDSPNTEAFF
V gene: TRBV11-3; clone size: .; D gene: TRBD2; J gene: TRBJ2-3; CDR3 DNA: TGTGCCAGCAGCTTTAGCGGGGGGGCAGATACGCAGTATTTT; CDR3 protein: CASSFSGGADTQYF
V gene: TRBV28; clone size: .; D gene: TRBD1; J gene: TRBJ2-1; CDR3 DNA: TGTGCCAGCAGTCCTACAGGGGGTCTGAGTAATGAGCAGTTCTTC; CDR3 protein: CASSPTGGLSNEQFF
V gene: TRBV7-3; clone size: .; D gene: TRBD1; J gene: TRBJ2-1; CDR3 DNA: TGTGCCAGCAGCTTCCAGGGGGCCCACAATGAGCAGTTCTTC; CDR3 protein: CASSFQGAHNEQFF
V gene: TRBV29-1; clone size: .; D gene: TRBD1; J gene: TRBJ1-2; CDR3 DNA: TGCAGCGTTGAAGATCGAGACAGGGTTTCTTACACCTTC; CDR3 protein: CSVEDRDRVSYTF
V gene: TRBV5-6; clone size: few; D gene: TRBD2; J gene: TRBJ2-3; CDR3 DNA: TGTGCCAGCAGCGCTCCGCCCCCTAGCGGCCGCACAGATACGCAGTATTTT; CDR3 protein: CASSAPPPSGRTDTQYF
V gene: TRBV15; clone size: .; D gene: .; J gene: TRBJ1-5; CDR3 DNA: TGTGCCACCAGCAGAGAGGAGAGGAATCAGCCCCAGCATTTT; CDR3 protein: CATSREERNQPQHF